The rows below give T cell receptor beta chains drawn from one sample of a study of cytotoxic CD8 clonotypes in ibrutinib-treated CLL. Using immunoSEQ multiplex PCR, the repertoire was profiled, and TCRdb retains in-frame clones only, with some absent. The repertoire holds some 140,000 clones, with about 79% as singletons. Sequencing used PBMCs, obtained after 12 months of ibrutinib treatment. These receptors were collected from a human donor with chronic lymphocytic leukemia. Each CDR3 is given with its conserved first and last residue. The D gene is left open where the match is weak. Some rows have no size entry. The others give once, few or many, or a class for an expanded clone.

CDR3	DNA	D	V	J	size
CASSRAQPNTEAFF	TGTGCCAGCTCACGAGCACAGCCGAACACTGAAGCTTTCTTT	.	TRBV18	TRBJ1-1	.
CSVDGTSGSWNEQYF	TGCAGCGTTGATGGGACTAGCGGGAGTTGGAACGAGCAGTACTTC	TRBD2	TRBV29-1	TRBJ2-7	.
CASSLTGPRIEQYF	TGTGCCAGCAGCCTGACCGGTCCCCGAATCGAGCAGTACTTC	.	TRBV5-4	TRBJ2-7	.
CASSQKTGLETQYF	TGTGCCAGCAGCCAGAAGACAGGGTTAGAGACCCAGTACTTC	TRBD1	TRBV14	TRBJ2-5	.
CASSFARNTIYF	TGTGCCAGCAGCTTCGCTAGAAACACCATATATTTT	.	TRBV11-2	TRBJ1-3	few
CAISDFVRGYNYGYTF	TGTGCCATCAGTGACTTCGTCAGGGGATATAACTATGGCTACACCTTC	.	TRBV10-3	TRBJ1-2	.
CASSLRPGLAAYEQYF	TGTGCCAGCAGCTTGCGGCCGGGACTAGCGGCCTACGAGCAGTACTTC	TRBD2	TRBV7-6	TRBJ2-7	.
CASNLLGQGSPYEQYF	TGTGCCAGCAATCTATTGGGACAGGGGAGTCCCTACGAGCAGTACTTC	TRBD1	TRBV2	TRBJ2-7	.
CASSVRGVGETQYF	TGTGCTAGCAGCGTCAGGGGGGTTGGGGAGACCCAGTACTTC	.	TRBV7-7	TRBJ2-5	.
CASSPEGQPYGYTF	TGTGCCAGCAGCCCTGAGGGACAGCCGTATGGCTACACCTTC	TRBD1	TRBV4-2	TRBJ1-2	.
CASSDSGRPPGLTDTQYF	TGCGCCAGCAGTGATAGCGGGAGGCCCCCCGGCCTGACAGATACGCAGTATTTT	TRBD2	TRBV10-2	TRBJ2-3	.
CASSEWGTGYGYTF	TGTGCCAGCAGTGAATGGGGGACCGGCTATGGCTACACCTTC	.	TRBV25-1	TRBJ1-2	few
CASSPGGSTDTQYF	TGTGCCAGCAGCCCCGGGGGTAGCACAGATACGCAGTATTTT	.	TRBV7-3	TRBJ2-3	few
CAIGQGRTDTQYF	TGTGCCATCGGACAGGGACGCACAGATACGCAGTATTTT	TRBD1	TRBV5-3	TRBJ2-3	.
CASSRIEESSGNTIYF	TGTGCCAGCAGTCGAATCGAGGAGAGCTCTGGAAACACCATATATTTT	.	TRBV6-6	TRBJ1-3	.
CASSPTGQPQHF	TGTGCCAGCTCGCCGACAGGTCAGCCCCAGCATTTT	.	TRBV18	TRBJ1-5	.
CASSTRWGPRQGLFYGYTF	TGTGCCAGCAGCACCCGTTGGGGACCGCGACAGGGTTTATTTTATGGCTACACCTTC	TRBD1	TRBV7-9	TRBJ1-2	.
CASRRTDSYEQYF	TGTGCCAGCAGGCGGACGGATTCCTACGAGCAGTACTTC	.	TRBV28	TRBJ2-7	few
CASSYSLAGGVDTQYF	TGTGCCAGCAGTTACTCACTAGCGGGAGGCGTAGATACGCAGTATTTT	TRBD2	TRBV6-5	TRBJ2-3	.
CASSDPPSRTGELFF	TGTGCCAGTAGTGATCCACCTTCGCGCACCGGGGAGCTGTTTTTT	.	TRBV19	TRBJ2-2	.
CASNLGSEQYF	TGTGCCAGCAATTTAGGGTCCGAGCAGTACTTC	.	TRBV6-5	TRBJ2-7	.
CAWSAGTGELFF	TGTGCCTGGAGTGCCGGAACCGGGGAGCTGTTTTTT	.	TRBV30	TRBJ2-2	few
CAWAEQGYEQYF	TGTGCCTGGGCCGAGCAGGGGTACGAGCAGTACTTC	.	TRBV30	TRBJ2-7	.
CASSQAEGREAFF	TGCGCCAGCAGCCAGGCCGAGGGCAGAGAAGCTTTCTTT	.	TRBV5-1	TRBJ1-1	.
CASSLAAPSSTDTQYF	TGTGCCAGCAGCTTAGCAGCTCCTTCTAGCACAGATACGCAGTATTTT	.	TRBV5-5	TRBJ2-3	.
CASSFSLGSWETQYF	TGTGCCAGCAGCTTTTCGTTGGGTAGCTGGGAGACCCAGTACTTC	.	TRBV11-3	TRBJ2-5	.
CSASGTGEDREKLFF	TGCAGCGCCTCAGGGACAGGGGAAGATCGGGAAAAACTGTTTTTT	TRBD1	TRBV29-1	TRBJ1-4	.
CASSLASGGELFF	TGTGCCAGCAGCTTAGCGTCGGGGGGGGAGCTGTTTTTT	.	TRBV7-2	TRBJ2-2	.
CAWSHTTPSGSSYEQYF	TGTGCCTGGAGTCATACTACCCCTAGCGGGAGCTCCTACGAGCAGTACTTC	TRBD2	TRBV30	TRBJ2-7	few
CASSPRVGGLKNTGELFF	TGTGCCAGCAGCCCCCGCGTGGGAGGCTTGAAGAACACCGGGGAGCTGTTTTTT	.	TRBV7-2	TRBJ2-2	.
CASSQDRGSATDTQYF	TGCGCCAGCAGCCAAGATCGGGGGTCGGCAACAGATACGCAGTATTTT	.	TRBV4-3	TRBJ2-3	.